Reported below is one TCR beta chain. Germline assignment: CDR1 LNHDA and CDR2 SQIVND (reference sequence). The CDR3 is 14 residues long. The ends were cut back, 6 bases at V and 3 bases at J, with 14 bases in the middle. This record comes from a study of blood T cells in healthy people across ages. It was with a sample-barcoded 5' primer and a J-beta primer mix that a second PCR of about 6 to 12 cycles was run. Paired-end reads containing CDR3 totaled no fewer than 2.5 million for each sample. TCRdb re-analysed the 5' RACE reads in MiXCR, keeping a single row per CDR3 protein. Among about 1.6 million distinct CDR3 sequences listed, 34% were seen once.

The chain joins TRBV19 to TRBJ1-2; D perhaps matches TRBD1 (5 bases). The source of this sequence is a woman aged 30 to 39 in good health. The sample comprised blood. DNA for the CDR3: TGTGCCAGTAGCCGCCCCGGGACCCACTATGGCTACACCTTC. Its protein product is CASSRPGTHYGYTF.